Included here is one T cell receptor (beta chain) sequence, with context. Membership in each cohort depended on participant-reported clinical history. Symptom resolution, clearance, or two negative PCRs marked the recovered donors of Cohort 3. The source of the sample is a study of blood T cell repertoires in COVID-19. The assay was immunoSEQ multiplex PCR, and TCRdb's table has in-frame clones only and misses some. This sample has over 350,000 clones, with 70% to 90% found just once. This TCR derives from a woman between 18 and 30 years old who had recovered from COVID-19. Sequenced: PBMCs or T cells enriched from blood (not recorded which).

The DNA for the CDR3 is TGTGCCAGCAGTTTTATCAGGGGGCGCGAAAAACTGTTTTTT. Its translation: CASSFIRGREKLFF. The genes are TRBV28 and TRBJ1-4; TRBD1 matches at 8 bases. Germline trimming cut 3 bases from V and 8 bases from J; bases unmatched to any gene: 5. Germline V gene lookup returns CDR1 MDHEN and CDR2 SYDVKM. The CDR3 extends over 14 amino acids.